Shown below are 25 T cell receptor beta chains from a single sample sequenced in a study of CD8 T cells in ankylosing spondylitis (dated by TCRdb to 2016 to 2017). The library was generated by 5' RACE. The sequencing machine was an Illumina HiSeq 2500. The raw public data were reprocessed by TCRdb itself: fastp quality trimming at Q25, MiXCR clonotype calling, in-frame beta chains only. Each CDR3 protein gets just one entry, which takes the most common genes and DNA from the rows behind it. Counted in this sample were 100,000 to 150,000 distinct CDR3 sequences; roughly an eighth of them appeared once. The ten largest clones represent 4.1% of the sample. Source material: blood, either unsorted or a sorted T cell fraction (not recorded which). These receptors all stem from a female donor with ankylosing spondylitis or in good health (not recorded which).

This clonotype was seen more than once but under ten times. V usage is TRBV18 and J usage is TRBJ2-7; 8 bases are shared with TRBD1. Germline V gene lookup returns CDR1 KGHSH and CDR2 LQKENI. The V segment lost 3 bases and the J segment 2 bases; nucleotides outside the gene matches: 6. This CDR3 comprises 15 residues. CDR3 DNA: TGTGCCAGCTCACCCACCGGGACAGGACCCTACGAGCAGTACTTC. It yields the protein CASSPTGTGPYEQYF.

This clonotype turned up a few times. Since a much larger clone is just one base distant, this may be a read error. This chain joins TRBV7-8 and TRBJ1-2; D ambiguous. This CDR3 is built from 14 residues. CDR1 and CDR2 from the germline V gene are SGHVS and FQNEAQ. CDR3 coding DNA: TGTGCCAGCTCCTCCATTTTATTCTCCTATGGCTACCCCTTC. This codes for CASSSILFSYGYPF.

This clonotype was observed many times. The J gene is TRBJ2-3, the V gene TRBV20-1; D assignment may be TRBD1 or TRBD2 (6 bases each). CDR3 length equals 13 residues. Trimming took off 7 bases at V and 1 base at J, with 12 bases between the two ends. Germline CDR1 reads DFQATT; CDR2 reads SNEGSKA (reference sequence). Written as DNA, the CDR3 is TGCAGTGGAGGGGGGCCTGGCACAGATACGCAGTATTTT. Encoded protein: CSGGGPGTDTQYF.

This clonotype was counted many times. The chain employs TRBV3-1 and TRBJ2-1; TRBD2 is a possible D gene (5 bases). Deletions cut 4 bases from V and 4 bases from J, with 11 bases between. Per germline, CDR1 LGHDT and CDR2 YNNKEL (reference sequence). The CDR3 is 14 residues long. The CDR3 region has the DNA TGTGCCAGCAGCCCCCTAGCCTTATACAATGAGCAGTTCTTC. Translating gives CASSPLALYNEQFF.

This clonotype came up once. A much larger clone sits a single nucleotide away, making a read error possible. The V and J genes are TRBV12-3 or TRBV12-4 and TRBJ1-1; D unresolved. The CDR3 is 15 residues long. As DNA, the CDR3 is TGTACCAGCAAGTCCAACAGCATTGGGAACACTGAAGCTTTCTTT. Encoded protein: CTSKSNSIGNTEAFF.

About this clonotype itself: This may arise from a read error, as a much more abundant clone is one base away. The chain uses TRBV12-3 or TRBV12-4 and TRBJ1-1; D uncertain. The CDR3 is 13 amino acids. The CDR3 DNA reads TGTGCCAGCAGTTCGAAAATGAACACTGAAGCTTTGTTT. This sequence encodes CASSSKMNTEALF.

This clonotype was seen repeatedly, ten times or more. This chain uses TRBV6-2 or TRBV6-3 with TRBJ1-4, with a tentative D call TRBD1 (6 bases). The CDR3 sequence is 14 residues long. Trimming shortened V by 6 bases and J by 5 bases, and 13 bases separated the two germline ends. Germline assignment: CDR1 MNHEY and CDR2 SVGEGT. The CDR3 loop is CASRWTGANEKLFF. In DNA, the CDR3 is TGTGCCAGCAGATGGACGGGGGCGAATGAAAAACTGTTTTTT.

This clonotype was detected many times. V gene TRBV5-1 combines with J gene TRBJ2-5; TRBD2 agrees at 11 bases. V gave up 7 bases and J gave up 4 bases; unmatched junction bases: 9. Germline CDR1 SGHRS, CDR2 YFSETQ. This CDR3 is 15 amino acids long. The CDR3 here is CASAGTTSGRETQYF. For the CDR3, the DNA is TGCGCCAGCGCCGGAACTACTAGCGGGAGAGAGACCCAGTACTTC.

This clonotype was found many times. The chain employs TRBV20-1 and TRBJ1-3; a weak D match, TRBD1 (5 bases). V lost 0 bases and J 3 bases, leaving 12 bases between the germline ends. The CDR3 is 15 amino acids. Germline-derived CDR1 and CDR2 are DFQATT and SNEGSKA (reference sequence). The CDR3 nucleotides are TGCAGTGCTAGAGAGGCAGGGCGGAATGGAAACACCATATATTTT. It yields the protein CSAREAGRNGNTIYF.

This clonotype was detected many times. V gene TRBV12-3 or TRBV12-4 combines with J gene TRBJ1-2; D uncertain. This CDR3 is built from 15 residues. V was trimmed by 10 bases and J by 7 bases, leaving 25 bases between them. The DNA of the CDR3 is TGTGCCATCCTAATACCTGGTTCGACCCTGGGTGGCTACACCTTC. It codes for CAILIPGSTLGGYTF.

The chain couples TRBV7-9 to TRBJ2-1; D is unresolved. The CDR3 covers 16 residues. V lost 2 bases, J lost 7 bases, and 18 bases lay in between. CDR1 is SEHNR, CDR2 FQNEAQ, per germline (reference sequence). The CDR3 DNA sequence: TGTGCCAGCAGCTTACCATCTAGGGCCCTGCGGAATGAGCAGTTCTTC. Its translation is CASSLPSRALRNEQFF.

The rearrangement uses TRBV7-2 and TRBJ2-5; TRBD1 matches 8 bases. The V gene end was trimmed by 2 bases and the J gene end by 5 bases; junction bases not matched to a gene: 1. This CDR3 is 13 amino acids long. Germline CDR1 SGHTA, CDR2 FQGNSA. The CDR3 sequence: CASSLNRGETQYF. DNA of the CDR3: TGTGCCAGCAGCTTAAACAGGGGGGAGACCCAGTACTTC.

This clonotype was seen repeatedly, ten times or more. The rearrangement uses TRBV5-1 and TRBJ2-1; D ambiguous. CDR3 length: 12 amino acids. V was trimmed by 0 bases and J by 7 bases, leaving 5 bases between them. Germline V gene data show CDR1 as SGHRS and CDR2 as YFSETQ. The CDR3 DNA follows: TGCGCCAGCAGCTTGGTAGAGAATGAGCAGTTCTTC. Protein: CASSLVENEQFF.

The table lists this clonotype with many counts. The chain recombines TRBV5-4 with TRBJ2-1; 10 bases line up with TRBD2. V shed 1 base and J 6 bases; nucleotides not matched to a gene: 4. This CDR3 is built from 15 residues. CDR1 and CDR2 (germline): SGHNT, YYREEE (reference sequence). In DNA form, the CDR3 reads TGTGCCAGCAGCTTGAGCGGGAGGGCCGGCAATGAGCAGTTCTTC. Translating it yields CASSLSGRAGNEQFF.

This clonotype was observed many times. The chain joins TRBV12-3 or TRBV12-4 to TRBJ2-2; D gene unclear. V lost 2 bases, J lost 2 bases, and 6 bases lay in between. The CDR3 runs 14 residues. CDR3: CASSLKVNTGELFF. The CDR3 bases are TGTGCCAGCAGTTTAAAGGTTAACACCGGGGAGCTGTTTTTT.

This clonotype was observed many times. The chain links TRBV5-6 to TRBJ2-2; tentatively, D is TRBD2 (7 bases). V was trimmed by 5 bases and J by 4 bases, leaving 15 bases between them. The germline V gene has CDR1 SGHDT and CDR2 YYEEEE. The CDR3 runs to 15 residues. The CDR3 loop reads CASRTWRGGTGELFF. As DNA, the CDR3 is TGTGCCAGCAGAACATGGAGGGGGGGCACCGGGGAGCTGTTTTTT.

This clonotype was seen repeatedly, ten times or more. The V gene is TRBV15, the J gene TRBJ1-2, with D possibly matching TRBD1 (5 bases). There are 14 residues in the CDR3. Germline V CDR1 and CDR2: LNHNV, YYDKDF (reference sequence). Trimming removed 10 bases at V and 8 bases at J, with 23 bases between. CDR3 amino acids: CAINPERDEGGYTF. As DNA, the CDR3 is TGTGCCATCAACCCCGAGAGGGACGAGGGCGGCTACACCTTC.

The rearrangement links TRBV7-7 to TRBJ1-2; maybe TRBD1 (5 bases). CDR1 SSHAT and CDR2 FNYEAQ come from the germline V gene (reference sequence). Trimming left V 2 bases short and J 8 bases short, with 18 bases between. CDR3 length: 15 residues. DNA for the CDR3: TGTGCCAGCAGCTTAACGCCCGTCCTGACAGAGGGCTACACCTTC. Protein sequence: CASSLTPVLTEGYTF.

This clonotype showed up many times. The chain recombines TRBV5-1 with TRBJ2-5; D is ambiguous. CDR3 length equals 13 residues. The V gene lost 3 bases and the J gene lost 3 bases, with 9 bases spanning the gap. Germline assignment: CDR1 SGHRS and CDR2 YFSETQ. CDR3 in DNA: TGCGCCAGCAGCTCCTACGGTGAAGAGACCCAGTACTTC. Residues: CASSSYGEETQYF. Full variable domain (rest looked up from reference TRBV5-1 and TRBJ2-5): KAGVTQTPRYLIKTRGQQVTLSCSPISGHRSVSWYQQTPGQGLQFLFEYFSETQRNKGNFPGRFSGRQFSNSRSEMNVSTLELGDSALYLCASSSYGEETQYFGPGTRLLVL.

This clonotype came up many times. CDR3 in amino acids: CASSFERGNTGELFF. Written as DNA, the CDR3 is TGTGCCAGCAGTTTTGAGCGGGGGAACACCGGGGAGCTGTTTTTT. This rearrangement joins TRBV12-3 or TRBV12-4 to TRBJ2-2, with 7 bases lining up with TRBD2. The CDR3 contains 15 residues. V shed 3 bases, J shed 1 base, and the junction held 2 bases outside the gene matches.

In its sample, this clonotype was seen many times. The chain recombines TRBV4-2 with TRBJ2-4, with 14 bases that match TRBD2. The CDR3 is 21 residues long. The germline CDR1 and CDR2 sequences are LGHNA and YNFKEQ. Unmatched junction bases numbered 13, after V lost 3 bases and J lost 0 bases. CDR3 sequence: CASSHPPGLAGGTLAKNIQYF. DNA of the CDR3: TGTGCCAGCAGCCATCCCCCTGGACTAGCGGGGGGCACCCTAGCCAAAAACATTCAGTACTTC.

This clonotype was recorded many times. The chain links TRBV7-9 to TRBJ2-7, with D unclear. V was pared by 5 bases and J by 0 bases, with 11 bases between. The CDR3 extends over 14 amino acids. CDR1 SEHNR and CDR2 FQNEAQ come from the germline V gene (reference sequence). CDR3 sequence (DNA): TGTGCCAGCAGCGTAAATCCCAGCTCCTACGAGCAGTACTTC. This translates into CASSVNPSSYEQYF. Full variable domain (remainder filled in from reference TRBV7-9 and TRBJ2-7): DTGVSQNPRHKITKRGQNVTFRCDPISEHNRLYWYRQTLGQGPEFLTYFQNEAQLEKSRLLSDRFSAERPKGSFSTLEIQRTEQGDSAMYLCASSVNPSSYEQYFGPGTRLTVT.

This clonotype came up many times. The chain recombines TRBV7-7 with TRBJ2-3; 7 nucleotides line up with TRBD2. There are 20 residues in the CDR3. The ends lost 5 bases at V and 6 bases at J; junction bases unmatched: 26. Germline values: CDR1 SSHAT, CDR2 FNYEAQ (reference sequence). CDR3 in amino acids: CASSLNPAGRAEGKGDTQYF. The CDR3 DNA is TGTGCCAGCAGCCTGAACCCAGCGGGACGAGCGGAAGGTAAAGGGGATACGCAGTATTTT.

The table lists this clonotype with many counts. The rearrangement links TRBV9 to TRBJ1-2, with 8 bases that match TRBD1. CDR3 size: 15 residues. With V trimmed by 4 bases and J by 4 bases, 9 bases remained unmatched. The germline V gene has CDR1 SGDLS and CDR2 YYNGEE. The CDR3 DNA reads TGTGCCAGCAGCCCGCGACAGGGGAACGCCTATGGCTACACCTTC. Translation gives CASSPRQGNAYGYTF.

This clonotype was detected many times. The chain carries TRBV5-1 and TRBJ1-3; D is unclear. The CDR3 consists of 15 residues. V was clipped by 2 bases and J by 9 bases, with 18 bases between them. Germline CDR1 and CDR2: SGHRS and YFSETQ. CDR3 protein: CASSFSPGLQSTIYF. The DNA of the CDR3 is TGCGCCAGCAGCTTTTCCCCCGGGCTGCAAAGCACCATATATTTT.